This T cell receptor beta chain derives from a study of blood T cell repertoires in COVID-19. Study context: The United States, Italy and Spain were the sources of the acute and convalescent COVID-19 samples. PBMCs, B-cell-depleted T cells, or T cells provided the cDNA or gDNA that made up the material.

CDR1 and CDR2 from the germline V gene are MNHEY and SVGEGT. The trim removed 0 bases at V and 3 bases at J, leaving 10 bases unmatched. The CDR3 sequence is 17 residues long. Libraries were prepared by immunoSEQ multiplex PCR; TCRdb keeps only in-frame clonotypes and omits some of them. The table lists some 150,000 clones, 84% of them singletons. Input material: peripheral blood. The sequence was obtained from a human donor in a cohort sampled during active COVID-19. V is TRBV6-2 or TRBV6-3 and J is TRBJ1-2, with TRBD1 matching over 7 bases. CDR3 sequence: CASSYSVLGGGDYGYTF. DNA of the CDR3: TGTGCCAGCAGTTACTCGGTGCTCGGAGGGGGCGACTATGGCTACACCTTC.